This TCR beta chain was profiled in a study of T cell responses to AZD1222 COVID-19 vaccine. Repertoires were generated with immunoSEQ multiplex PCR, while TCRdb's copy carries only in-frame clones and drops some. This sample has roughly 100,000 clones, with around 90% found just once. Study observations and caveats: Close to half of all spike-specific TCRs reportedly target regions of the variants that are unmutated.

Analyses pooled second doses at about 4 or about 12 weeks. Looked up from germline, CDR1 is GTSNPN and CDR2 is SVGIG (reference sequence). The CDR3 runs to 13 residues. The V gene lost 5 bases and the J gene lost 13 bases, with 21 bases spanning the gap. As for this clone: Its antigen is not known.

This chain joins TRBV30 and TRBJ2-1; weak D call: TRBD2 (6 bases). This clonotype was obtained from an adult who received the AZD1222 COVID-19 vaccine. This specimen was peripheral blood, taken 28 days after the second AZD1222 dose. CDR3 sequence reads: CAWGEVAGKEQFF. The DNA for the CDR3 is TGTGCCTGGGGGGAAGTGGCGGGGAAGGAACAGTTCTTC.